A selection of T cell receptor beta chains follows, all from one sample in a study of cytomegalovirus exposure and HLA in healthy donors. The protocol was immunoSEQ multiplex PCR, while the TCRdb copy is restricted to in-frame clones and leaves out a portion. Of roughly 180,000 clones listed, 82% are singletons. Material: PBMCs. These receptors were taken from a man in his forties in good health and CMV-seronegative. CDR3s leave out the opening cysteine and the closing phenylalanine or tryptophan. Fields, in order: V gene, J gene, CDR3 protein.

>TRBV28|TRBJ2-6
ASTEGAGANVLT
>TRBV7-2|TRBJ1-2
ASSPTTASYGYT
>TRBV5-6|TRBJ2-5
ASSLQVGETQY
>TRBV7-2|TRBJ2-7
ASSLAGGGYEQY
>TRBV9|TRBJ2-3
ASSELAGRVD
>TRBV28|TRBJ2-7
ASSPPGTGGYEQY
>TRBV5-1|TRBJ2-3
ASSGGSGRITDTQY
>TRBV2|TRBJ1-1
ASSERKGTGGFRDTEAF
>TRBV6-5|TRBJ2-7
ASSKDRQTYEQY
>TRBV15|TRBJ2-5
ATSRDGREGETQY
>TRBV11-2|TRBJ1-2
ASSYGQGRGLGYT
>TRBV7-2|TRBJ1-5
ASSRDRYQPQH
>TRBV19|TRBJ1-5
ASSTSSLSYLNQPQH
>TRBV6-5|TRBJ2-7
ASTPGERDYEQY
>TRBV23-1|TRBJ2-3
ASSQEGTGSLSTDTQY
>TRBV6-1|TRBJ2-2
AARAPGPTGELF
>TRBV30|TRBJ2-4
AWSVRGGTQNIQY
>TRBV7-8|TRBJ2-1
ASSPLPGLAGYEQF
>TRBV5-1|TRBJ2-3
ASSLLAGGPTDTQY
>TRBV30|TRBJ2-7
AWRQPGLYEQY
>TRBV2|TRBJ2-7
ASSASTSGVSYEQY
>TRBV19|TRBJ2-3
ASSLTGTGGEDTQY
>TRBV5-5|TRBJ1-4
ASSTNHGLREKLF